The text below deals with one T cell receptor (beta chain). J lost 4 bases, V lost 4 bases, and 4 bases had no gene match. This CDR3 spans 15 amino acids. Germline V CDR1 and CDR2: SGHTA, FQGTGA. The repertoire was sequenced with immunoSEQ multiplex PCR; TCRdb's copy has only in-frame clones and lacks some. The data contain 550,000 to 850,000 clones, less than 85% of them seen just once; the ten biggest clones take up under 2%. This sample is drawn from a study of shared clonotypes between healthy human individuals. The sequenced material came from memory CD4+ T cells sorted from blood. Specified subset: CD45RA-negative fraction. This chain connects TRBV7-3 to TRBJ2-3; 11 nucleotides match TRBD2. This TCR came from a young woman in good health. The CDR3 region is CASSSIAGGPDTQYF. Here the CDR3 DNA reads TGTGCCAGCAGCTCTATAGCGGGAGGGCCAGATACGCAGTATTTT.